Below are 31 T cell receptor beta chains sequenced from a single sample in a study of blood T cell repertoires in COVID-19. The protocol was immunoSEQ multiplex PCR, while the TCRdb copy is restricted to in-frame clones and leaves out a portion. The repertoire consists of about 76,000 clones, with about 92% occurring once and the leading ten covering roughly 10%. The sequenced sample was peripheral blood. Receptors originate from a human donor in a cohort sampled during active COVID-19.

This rearrangement joins TRBV18 to TRBJ1-5, with 9 bases identical to TRBD1. The CDR3 is 16 residues long. V was pared by 4 bases and J by 3 bases, with 7 bases of the junction left unmatched. Germline CDR1 and CDR2: KGHSH and LQKENI. The CDR3 DNA reads as TGTGCCAGCTCACTAACGGGACAGGGTAACAATCAGCCCCAGCATTTT. Protein sequence: CASSLTGQGNNQPQHF. Variable domain in full (rest from reference TRBV18 and TRBJ1-5): NAGVMQNPRHLVRRRGQEARLRCSPMKGHSHVYWYRQLPEEGLKFMVYLQKENIIDESGMPKERFSAEFPKEGPSILRIQQVVRGDSAAYFCASSLTGQGNNQPQHFGDGTRLSIL.

V is TRBV4-1 and J is TRBJ1-4, with TRBD1 matching 7 bases. The CDR3 covers 15 residues. Germline assignment: CDR1 MGHRA and CDR2 YSYEKL. The V and J ends lost 4 bases and 8 bases, in that order; junction bases with no gene match: 10. DNA of the CDR3: TGCGCCAGCAGCCGCACCGGGACAGCGGTCGAAAAACTGTTTTTT. Its protein is CASSRTGTAVEKLFF.

The chain employs TRBV4-3 and TRBJ2-7, with 8 positions matching TRBD1. Trimming took 4 bases from V and 5 from J; bases not matched to a gene: 4. The germline gives CDR1 LGHNA, CDR2 YSLEER. This CDR3 contains 13 residues. CDR3 sequence reads: CASSPHRGNEQYF. CDR3 sequence (DNA): TGCGCCAGCAGCCCACACAGGGGGAACGAGCAGTACTTC.

The chain couples TRBV4-3 to TRBJ2-7; 10 bases line up with TRBD2. Germline V CDR1 and CDR2: LGHNA, YSLEER. CDR3 length: 17 amino acids. The junction had 8 bases not matched to a gene; V was cut back by 0 bases and J by 3 bases. For the CDR3, the DNA is TGCGCCAGCAGCCAAGATCGGGGACTAGCGACTTACTACGAGCAGTACTTC. Its protein is CASSQDRGLATYYEQYF.

This chain connects TRBV21-1 to TRBJ2-7; the table names TRBD1, a call not compared with the DNA. TRBV21-1 is a documented pseudogene. The CDR3 length is 16 residues. The CDR3: CASSKAVTGPSYEQYF. The CDR3 nucleotides are TGTGCCAGCAGCAAAGCGGTGACAGGCCCCTCCTACGAGCAGTACTTC.

The chain recombines TRBV6-1 with TRBJ2-5, with 12 bases matching TRBD2. Germline lookup yields CDR1 MNHNS and CDR2 SASEGT. This CDR3 has 15 residues. The V segment lost 2 bases and the J segment 2 bases; nucleotides outside the gene matches: 0. The DNA for the CDR3 is TGTGCCAGCAGTGAACTAGCGGGAGGGCAAGAGACCCAGTACTTC. Its protein product is CASSELAGGQETQYF.

This rearrangement joins TRBV15 to TRBJ2-7; TRBD2 matches 9 bases. This CDR3 region has 16 residues. Germline V gene data show CDR1 as LNHNV and CDR2 as YYDKDF (reference sequence). The J segment lost 3 bases and the V segment lost 0 bases, leaving 6 bases of the junction unmatched. DNA of the CDR3: TGTGCCACCAGCAGAGAGGCGTCGACTAGCGGCTACGAGCAGTACTTC. Translated, it gives CATSREASTSGYEQYF.

The chain employs TRBV3-1 (or the pseudogene TRBV3-2) and TRBJ2-5; TRBD2 matches at 10 bases. The germline V gene has CDR1 LGHDT and CDR2 YNNKEL (reference sequence). V lost 1 base to trimming and J lost 5 bases; unmatched junction nucleotides: 10. CDR3 length: 17 residues. CDR3 loop: CASSQAELAGRGETQYF. CDR3 DNA sequence: TGTGCCAGCAGCCAAGCTGAACTAGCGGGAAGGGGGGAGACCCAGTACTTC.

V and J are TRBV28 and TRBJ2-2; D perhaps matches TRBD2 (5 bases). This CDR3 is built from 19 residues. Deletions cut 5 bases from V and 1 base from J, with 23 bases between. Germline V gene sequence: CDR1 MDHEN, CDR2 SYDVKM. The CDR3 DNA reads TGTGCCAGCAGTAAACAACCACGGGATCCAGCCGGGAACACCGGGGAGCTGTTTTTT. Translation: CASSKQPRDPAGNTGELFF.

This chain connects TRBV7-9 to TRBJ2-3; the D is unclear. Germline loops: CDR1 SEHNR, CDR2 FQNEAQ (reference sequence). CDR3 length: 11 residues. Trimming removed 5 bases from V and 6 bases from J, with 6 bases in between. CDR3 amino acids: CASSRADTQYF. The DNA of the CDR3 is TGTGCCAGCAGCCGCGCGGATACGCAGTATTTT. The entire variable domain, with the rest obtained from reference TRBV7-9 and TRBJ2-3, is as follows: DTGVSQNPRHKITKRGQNVTFRCDPISEHNRLYWYRQTLGQGPEFLTYFQNEAQLEKSRLLSDRFSAERPKGSFSTLEIQRTEQGDSAMYLCASSRADTQYFGPGTRLTVL.

The V call is TRBV5-1, the J call TRBJ2-2, with TRBD2 matching 7 bases. Losses at the gene ends were 1 base for V and 1 base for J; bases not matched to a gene: 4. This CDR3 has 16 amino acids. Germline assignment: CDR1 SGHRS and CDR2 YFSETQ. The CDR3 DNA follows: TGCGCCAGCAGCTTGTCCGCTAGCGGGAACACCGGGGAGCTGTTTTTT. Protein: CASSLSASGNTGELFF.

J is TRBJ1-1 and V is TRBV28; 10 bases are shared with TRBD1. The CDR3 extends over 13 amino acids. The junction had 7 bases not matched to a gene; V was cut back by 3 bases and J by 12 bases. Germline loops: CDR1 MDHEN, CDR2 SYDVKM. Here the CDR3 DNA reads TGTGCCAGCAGTTTCCGGGACAGGGGCAGAACTTTCTTT. Its translation is CASSFRDRGRTFF. The whole variable domain, remainder taken from reference TRBV28 and TRBJ1-1, is DVKVTQSSRYLVKRTGEKVFLECVQDMDHENMFWYRQDPGLGLRLIYFSYDVKMKEKGDIPEGYSVSREKKERFSLILESASTNQTSMYLCASSFRDRGRTFFGQGTRLTVV.

V is TRBV28 and J is TRBJ2-4; 7 bases align to TRBD2. The CDR3 covers 15 residues. After removal of 4 bases from V and 2 bases from J, the junction contained 5 bases not matched to a gene. Germline V gene lookup returns CDR1 MDHEN and CDR2 SYDVKM. CDR3 sequence: CASSSPGLPKNIQYF. The CDR3 DNA is TGTGCCAGCAGTTCACCGGGACTACCCAAAAACATTCAGTACTTC.

The genes are TRBV5-1 and TRBJ2-7, with 12 bases fitting TRBD2. With V trimmed by 4 bases and J by 4 bases, 9 bases remained unmatched. In germline, CDR1 is SGHRS, CDR2 YFSETQ. The CDR3 totals 16 residues. The DNA of the CDR3 is TGCGCCAGCAGCGGCTCGACTAGCGGGAGAGGTTACGAGCAGTACTTC. Translating it yields CASSGSTSGRGYEQYF.

The chain uses TRBV27 and TRBJ2-1; 12 nucleotides align to TRBD2. The CDR3 covers 17 residues. The V and J ends lost 6 bases and 4 bases, in that order; junction bases with no gene match: 10. Germline-derived CDR1 and CDR2 are MNHEY and SMNVEV (reference sequence). CDR3 sequence (DNA): TGTGCCAGCAGCTCGACCCCCGGACTAGCGGGGTACAATGAGCAGTTCTTC. It specifies CASSSTPGLAGYNEQFF.

This clone was picked up one time. The rearrangement joins TRBV4-2 to TRBJ2-7; TRBD1 matches 7 bases. The CDR3 has 16 residues. V trimming: 1 base; J trimming: 3 bases; junction bases outside the gene matches: 9. Germline-derived CDR1 and CDR2 are LGHNA and YNFKEQ. The CDR3 DNA reads as TGTGCCAGCAGCCAAGCTTCCCGGGACAGCATCTACGAGCAGTACTTC. Translated, it gives CASSQASRDSIYEQYF.

This chain's CDR3 is CATSRSRDYGYTF. The DNA of the CDR3 is TGTGCCACCAGCAGATCCAGGGACTATGGCTACACCTTC. This chain joins TRBV15 and TRBJ1-2; D is possibly TRBD1 (5 bases). Deletions cut 2 bases from V and 3 bases from J, with 7 bases between. This CDR3 spans 13 amino acids. Germline V gives CDR1 LNHNV, CDR2 YYDKDF (reference sequence).

The rearrangement links TRBV11-2 to TRBJ2-1; D may be TRBD2 (7 bases). CDR1 SGHAT and CDR2 FQNNGV come from the germline V gene. The CDR3 runs 18 residues. V dropped 5 bases and J dropped 2 bases, with 22 bases sitting between them. The chain's CDR3 is CASSGQGGGSGAYNEQFF. The CDR3 nucleotides are TGTGCCAGCAGCGGCCAAGGGGGTGGGAGCGGGGCCTACAATGAGCAGTTCTTC.

The CDR3 nucleotides are TGCAGCGTTCTTCCGGGACAGGGTTCGACGGAGACCCAGTACTTC. Amino acids: CSVLPGQGSTETQYF. This chain uses TRBV29-1 with TRBJ2-5; 9 nucleotides line up with TRBD1. Trimming cost V 5 bases and J 5 bases; bases outside gene matches: 12. The CDR3 is 15 residues long. Germline CDR1 is SQVTM and CDR2 is ANQGSEA.

J is TRBJ2-2 and V is TRBV9; TRBD2 agrees at 9 bases. With 4 bases clipped from V and 2 bases from J, the junction kept 6 bases outside the gene matches. Germline CDR1 and CDR2: SGDLS and YYNGEE. CDR3 size: 16 residues. CDR3 sequence (DNA): TGTGCCAGCAGCACAAGGACTAGCGCAAACACCGGGGAGCTGTTTTTT. Translating gives CASSTRTSANTGELFF.

The chain employs TRBV5-1 and TRBJ2-2; TRBD1 matches at 10 bases. The germline gives CDR1 SGHRS, CDR2 YFSETQ. The junction had 5 bases not matched to a gene; V was cut back by 2 bases and J by 4 bases. This CDR3 comprises 16 residues. In DNA, the CDR3 is TGCGCCAGCAGCTTTCGACAGGGGGCCGGCACCGGGGAGCTGTTTTTT. Translated, it gives CASSFRQGAGTGELFF.

The V and J genes are TRBV27 and TRBJ2-1; D is ambiguous. The CDR3 totals 13 residues. Trimming left V 2 bases short and J 7 bases short, with 9 bases between. Germline values: CDR1 MNHEY, CDR2 SMNVEV (reference sequence). The CDR3 reads CASSLSPSNEQFF. CDR3 sequence (DNA): TGTGCCAGCAGTTTAAGCCCCTCGAATGAGCAGTTCTTC.

The chain couples TRBV7-2 to TRBJ1-1, with D unresolved. CDR3 length equals 14 residues. Germline CDR1 SGHTA, CDR2 FQGNSA. Trimming removed 5 bases from V and 2 bases from J, with 12 bases in between. The CDR3 is CASSPSVVNTEAFF. The CDR3 DNA follows: TGTGCCAGCAGCCCTTCGGTCGTTAACACTGAAGCTTTCTTT.

The chain links TRBV2 to TRBJ2-5, with no clear D. This CDR3 region has 13 residues. The germline CDR1 and CDR2 sequences are SNHLY and FYNNEI. Trimming stripped 2 bases from V and 4 bases from J, with 8 bases between. The CDR3 sequence is CASSESGRETQYF. The CDR3 DNA reads as TGTGCCAGCAGTGAATCTGGCAGAGAGACCCAGTACTTC.

The V gene is TRBV27, the J gene TRBJ2-3, with 7 nucleotides matching TRBD2. CDR3 length: 15 amino acids. Unmatched junction bases numbered 5, after V lost 5 bases and J lost 0 bases. Looked up from germline, CDR1 is MNHEY and CDR2 is SMNVEV (reference sequence). CDR3 DNA sequence: TGTGCCAGCAGTCTCGGACTAGTTAGCACAGATACGCAGTATTTT. Encoded protein: CASSLGLVSTDTQYF.

This clone showed up just once. V is TRBV7-8 and J is TRBJ2-6; TRBD1 aligns across 7 bases. The CDR3 is made up of 19 amino acids. Germline trimming cut 5 bases from V and 1 base from J; bases unmatched to any gene: 14. CDR1 and CDR2 (germline): SGHVS, FQNEAQ. The CDR3 here is CASSQPGQRSWSGANVLTF. DNA for the CDR3: TGTGCCAGCAGCCAACCGGGACAGCGAAGCTGGTCTGGGGCCAACGTCCTGACTTTC.

The chain joins TRBV6-5 to TRBJ2-1; 9 bases are shared with TRBD1. Germline CDR1 reads MNHEY; CDR2 reads SVGAGI. V gave up 2 bases and J gave up 8 bases; unmatched junction bases: 10. The CDR3 sequence is 16 residues long. The CDR3 here is CASSYRRDRESYEQFF. The CDR3 DNA follows: TGTGCCAGCAGTTACCGCCGGGACAGGGAATCTTATGAGCAGTTCTTC.

This sequence joins TRBV19 and TRBJ2-1, with D possibly TRBD2 on 6 matching bases. Deletions cut 7 bases from V and 4 bases from J, with 14 bases between. Germline V gene sequence: CDR1 LNHDA, CDR2 SQIVND (reference sequence). This CDR3 has 14 amino acids. CDR3 sequence: CASTSSALYNEQFF. In DNA form, the CDR3 reads TGTGCCAGTACCTCTAGCGCCCTATACAATGAGCAGTTCTTC.

The genes are TRBV19 and TRBJ2-6, with TRBD1 matching 7 bases. The junction had 7 bases not matched to a gene; V was cut back by 10 bases and J by 4 bases. The CDR3 totals 14 residues. CDR1 is LNHDA, CDR2 SQIVND, per germline (reference sequence). The CDR3 DNA reads as TGTGCCACCCTCACAGGGGCCGGGGCCAACGTCCTGACTTTC. It encodes CATLTGAGANVLTF.

The chain couples TRBV7-3 to TRBJ2-5; 8 bases match TRBD2. The CDR3 is made up of 17 amino acids. The junction had 11 bases not matched to a gene; V was cut back by 1 base and J by 4 bases. Germline-derived CDR1 and CDR2 are SGHTA and FQGTGA. The CDR3 loop reads CASSLKGGLAGLETQYF. The CDR3 coding sequence is TGTGCCAGCAGCTTAAAAGGGGGGCTAGCGGGTTTAGAGACCCAGTACTTC.

V and J are TRBV29-1 and TRBJ2-2; D perhaps matches TRBD1 (5 bases). Germline V lookup: CDR1 SQVTM, CDR2 ANQGSEA. There are 13 residues in the CDR3. V lost 3 bases, J lost 5 bases, and 10 bases lay in between. The CDR3 region has the DNA TGCAGCGTTGAGTTTCAGGGAACCGGGGAGCTGTTTTTT. This codes for CSVEFQGTGELFF.